The T cell receptor (beta chain) under discussion was sequenced for a study of T cell repertoires in cytomegalovirus infection. Overall study context: HLA-B-restricted CMV epitopes that are well studied, plus recently identified HLA-C-restricted ones, were used by the study. Study-wide results and caveats: Carriers of CMV plus the relevant HLA were identified by cumulative public TCR beta family frequency.

This clonotype has at least ten counts. What it binds is unknown. TCRdb reanalysed the reads using MiXCR and keeps one entry per CDR3 protein. Of around 770,000 distinct CDR3 sequences listed, almost 30% are singletons. V lost 1 base and J 3 bases, leaving 28 bases between the germline ends. This CDR3 region has 21 residues. The starting material was cultured CD8+ T cells from PBMCs, obtained from culture after CMV antigen stimulation. The chain has TRBV23-1 and TRBJ1-5; TRBD1 might be the D (5 bases). TRBV23-1 has ORF status, its function being uncertain. This receptor was taken from a human donor in good health (CMV status not recorded). Some clones in this sample may be carry-over from other donors' samples. This CDR3 reads CASSQLGEFGQVIRYNQPQHF. The CDR3 region has the DNA TGCGCCAGCAGTCAATTAGGGGAATTTGGGCAGGTTATCCGATACAATCAGCCCCAGCATTTT.